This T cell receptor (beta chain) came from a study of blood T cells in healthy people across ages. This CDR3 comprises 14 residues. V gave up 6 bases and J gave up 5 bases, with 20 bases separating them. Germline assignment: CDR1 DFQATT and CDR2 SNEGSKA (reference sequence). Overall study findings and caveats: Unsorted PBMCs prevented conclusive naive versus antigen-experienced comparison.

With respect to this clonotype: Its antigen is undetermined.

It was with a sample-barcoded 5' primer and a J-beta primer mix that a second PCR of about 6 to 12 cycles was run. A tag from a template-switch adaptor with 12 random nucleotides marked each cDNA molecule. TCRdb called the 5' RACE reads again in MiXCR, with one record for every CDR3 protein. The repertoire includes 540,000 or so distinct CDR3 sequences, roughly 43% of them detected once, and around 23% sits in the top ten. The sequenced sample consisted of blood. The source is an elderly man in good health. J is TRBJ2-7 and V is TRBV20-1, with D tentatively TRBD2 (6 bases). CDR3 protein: CSALEGTGIHEQYF. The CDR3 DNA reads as TGCAGTGCCTTGGAGGGGACTGGGATCCACGAGCAGTACTTC.